This TCR beta chain came from a study of cytomegalovirus exposure and HLA in healthy donors. Use of 60 Vbeta and 13 Jbeta primers characterized the PCR. Profiled with immunoSEQ multiplex PCR; TCRdb holds only in-frame clones, not every one. Of nearly 110,000 clones listed, about 71% are singletons. There are 14 residues in the CDR3. Germline lookup yields CDR1 SGDLS and CDR2 YYNGEE. Between the trimmed V and J ends, which lost 0 bases and 5 bases, there was a span of 8 bases. This receptor was taken from a boy between 5 and 17 years old in good health and CMV-seronegative. The chain combines TRBV9 with TRBJ2-2; D uncertain. What was sequenced was PBMCs. This CDR3 reads CASSVGFETGELFF. The CDR3 DNA reads as TGTGCCAGCAGCGTAGGGTTTGAGACCGGGGAGCTGTTTTTT.